Below, 21 T cell receptor beta chains from the same sample are listed, as sequenced in a study of T cell repertoires in cytomegalovirus infection. One entry per CDR3 protein, called by TCRdb with MiXCR from the reads. The table lists about 250,000 distinct CDR3 sequences, around 12% of them singletons. Material: PBMCs. Receptors originate from a human donor in good health (CMV status not recorded). Some clones in this sample may be carry-over from other donors' samples.

This clonotype has more than one count but fewer than ten. This chain uses TRBV5-6 with TRBJ2-2, with D possibly being TRBD1 (5 bases). From germline, CDR1 is SGHDT and CDR2 YYEEEE. V was trimmed by 0 bases and J by 5 bases, leaving 8 bases between them. This CDR3 is 14 amino acids long. The CDR3 coding sequence is TGTGCCAGCAGCTTGGGGGCAGGGACCGGGGAGCTGTTTTTT. Its protein product is CASSLGAGTGELFF.

The CDR3, as DNA: TGTGCCAGCAGTCAGATCGCAGATACGCAGTATTTT. Amino acids: CASSQIADTQYF. The chain uses TRBV28 and TRBJ2-3; D unclear. From germline, CDR1 is MDHEN and CDR2 SYDVKM. V was clipped by 5 bases and J by 4 bases, with 7 bases between them. The CDR3 spans 12 residues.

V is TRBV25-1 and J is TRBJ2-7, with D maybe TRBD1 (7 bases). The CDR3 consists of 14 residues. Trimming pared 2 bases from V and 1 base from J, leaving 9 bases between. The germline V gene encodes CDR1 MGHDK and CDR2 SYGVNS. The CDR3 DNA is TGTGCCAGCAGTGAACAGGGGGGATCCTACGAGCAGTACTTC. It yields the protein CASSEQGGSYEQYF.

This clonotype was detected ten times or more. The rearrangement uses TRBV7-2 and TRBJ1-3; no clear D gene. The CDR3 contains 17 residues. V lost 6 bases and J 0 bases, leaving 18 bases between the germline ends. CDR1 and CDR2 from the germline V gene are SGHTA and FQGNSA. CDR3 protein: CASRGLGWASSGNTIYF. CDR3 DNA: TGTGCCAGCAGAGGGTTGGGGTGGGCGAGCTCTGGAAACACCATATATTTT.

This clonotype was counted only a few times. The gene calls are TRBV9 and TRBJ2-7, with 9 positions matching TRBD1. Germline assignment: CDR1 SGDLS and CDR2 YYNGEE. The J segment lost 7 bases and the V segment lost 4 bases, leaving 15 bases of the junction unmatched. CDR3 size: 16 residues. CDR3 residues: CASSFTAGTGMEEQYF. CDR3 nucleotides: TGTGCCAGCAGCTTTACGGCCGGGACAGGGATGGAGGAGCAGTACTTC.

This clonotype has more than one count but fewer than ten. The gene calls are TRBV5-5 and TRBJ1-1; D unclear. V lost 5 bases and J lost 5, with 13 bases in between. The germline gives CDR1 SGHKS, CDR2 YYEKEE (reference sequence). The CDR3 is 13 residues long. The CDR3: CASSPSDQTEAFF. The CDR3, as DNA: TGTGCCAGCAGTCCCTCGGACCAGACTGAAGCTTTCTTT.

The rearrangement uses TRBV6-5 and TRBJ2-1, with D perhaps being TRBD1 or TRBD2 (5 bases each). V shed 5 bases and J shed 6 bases, with 17 bases lying between them. The CDR3 consists of 15 residues. Germline-derived CDR1 and CDR2 are MNHEY and SVGAGI. Written as DNA, the CDR3 is TGTGCCAGCAGTCCTGGGGACGATAGGGCCAATGAGCAGTTCTTC. Amino acid sequence: CASSPGDDRANEQFF.

At least ten counts were recorded for this clonotype. This chain uses TRBV4-3 with TRBJ1-5; maybe TRBD1 (5 bases). Trimming pared 0 bases from V and 6 bases from J, leaving 12 bases between. This CDR3 comprises 15 residues. Germline V lookup: CDR1 LGHNA, CDR2 YSLEER. CDR3 bases: TGCGCCAGCAGCCAAGAGGGAGGGGTGGGTCAGCCCCAGCATTTT. It specifies CASSQEGGVGQPQHF.

The chain employs TRBV20-1 and TRBJ1-1; D is perhaps TRBD1 (6 bases). CDR1 and CDR2 from the germline V gene are DFQATT and SNEGSKA (reference sequence). V was clipped by 2 bases and J by 0 bases, with 13 bases between them. The CDR3 consists of 15 residues. CDR3 in amino acids: CSARKSGQLNTEAFF. The CDR3 DNA sequence: TGCAGTGCTAGAAAATCGGGACAACTGAACACTGAAGCTTTCTTT.

A few counts support this clonotype. V is TRBV28 and J is TRBJ2-3, with D tentatively TRBD1 (7 bases). Trimming took 4 bases from V and 2 from J, leaving 13 bases between them. This CDR3 spans 15 amino acids. Per the germline V gene, CDR1 is MDHEN and CDR2 is SYDVKM. The CDR3 spells CASSSSDRDTDTQYF. DNA for the CDR3: TGTGCCAGCAGTTCTAGCGACAGGGACACAGATACGCAGTATTTT.

The table lists this clonotype with a few counts. The chain uses TRBV19 and TRBJ1-5, with 8 bases that match TRBD1. Per the germline V gene, CDR1 is LNHDA and CDR2 is SQIVND (reference sequence). This CDR3 region has 15 residues. V shed 5 bases, J shed 3 bases, and the junction held 6 bases outside the gene matches. For the CDR3, the DNA is TGTGCCAGTAGTGACCAGGGGGCCTCCAATCAGCCCCAGCATTTT. It is translated as CASSDQGASNQPQHF.

In its sample, this clonotype was seen a few times. V is TRBV7-2 and J is TRBJ2-3, with D maybe TRBD1 (6 bases). Trimming removed 5 bases at V and 6 bases at J, with 18 bases between. The CDR3 spans 15 residues. The germline gives CDR1 SGHTA, CDR2 FQGNSA. CDR3 in amino acids: CASSPGGSRRDTQYF. The CDR3 DNA is TGTGCCAGCAGCCCTGGGGGCTCAAGACGGGATACGCAGTATTTT.

In this sample, this clonotype turned up many times. The chain carries TRBV6-2 or TRBV6-3 and TRBJ2-5, with 7 positions matching TRBD1. The CDR3 consists of 14 residues. V lost 5 bases and J lost 2; bases outside the gene matches: 5. Germline V gene data show CDR1 as MNHEY and CDR2 as SVGEGT. CDR3 nucleotides: TGTGCCAGCAGTCCATCGGGACAGCAAGAGACCCAGTACTTC. Translation: CASSPSGQQETQYF.

The table lists this clonotype with many counts. The chain has TRBV6-1 and TRBJ1-2, with 7 bases lining up with TRBD1. Germline CDR1 MNHNS, CDR2 SASEGT. The length of the CDR3 is 14 residues. V gave up 6 bases and J gave up 1 base; unmatched junction bases: 5. The CDR3 reads CASSSGQSNYGYTF. The CDR3, as DNA: TGTGCCAGCAGCTCGGGACAGAGTAACTATGGCTACACCTTC.

The chain carries TRBV20-1 and TRBJ2-5; 13 nucleotides line up with TRBD2. There are 15 residues in the CDR3. V lost 5 bases to trimming and J lost 5 bases; unmatched junction nucleotides: 8. Germline CDR1 reads DFQATT; CDR2 reads SNEGSKA (reference sequence). The CDR3 is CSASTSGGAGETQYF. The CDR3 bases are TGCAGTGCTTCTACTAGCGGGGGGGCCGGGGAGACCCAGTACTTC.

This clonotype was picked up a small number of times. The chain employs TRBV5-1 and TRBJ1-1, with D perhaps matching TRBD1 (5 bases). CDR1 SGHRS and CDR2 YFSETQ come from the germline V gene. The V end lost 0 bases, the J end lost 5 bases, and 11 bases lay between the germline ends. The CDR3 length is 14 residues. The CDR3 region has the DNA TGCGCCAGCAGCTTGGGGACACTGAGAACTGAAGCTTTCTTT. It is translated as CASSLGTLRTEAFF.

This clonotype has at least ten counts. The chain recombines TRBV7-2 with TRBJ1-5; possibly TRBD1 for D (5 bases). Deletions cut 3 bases from V and 1 base from J, with 7 bases between. The CDR3 is made up of 14 amino acids. The V gene's germline CDR1 is SGHTA and CDR2 FQGNSA. CDR3 in DNA: TGTGCCAGCAGCTTCCGGGGCAGCAATCAGCCCCAGCATTTT. Encoded protein: CASSFRGSNQPQHF.

This clonotype was seen many times. This sequence joins TRBV7-2 and TRBJ2-1; no clear D gene. CDR3 size: 12 residues. V was trimmed by 0 bases and J by 10 bases, leaving 7 bases between them. Germline CDR1 and CDR2: SGHTA and FQGNSA. Here the CDR3 DNA reads TGTGCCAGCAGCTTAGCGGGCCGCGAGCAGTTCTTC. Its protein is CASSLAGREQFF.

This clonotype was observed a few times. This rearrangement joins TRBV6-2 or TRBV6-3 to TRBJ2-7, with 10 bases fitting TRBD1. Germline V gene data show CDR1 as MNHEY and CDR2 as SVGEGT. With 6 bases clipped from V and 6 bases from J, the junction kept 8 bases outside the gene matches. The CDR3 contains 14 residues. The CDR3 here is CASSPTGGGFEQYF. In nucleotides, the CDR3 is TGTGCCAGCAGCCCGACAGGGGGCGGTTTCGAGCAGTACTTC.

This clonotype was seen many times. V gene TRBV12-3 or TRBV12-4 combines with J gene TRBJ2-5; D not resolved. V was shortened by 8 bases and J by 1 base, with 8 bases between the two germline ends. This CDR3 is 12 amino acids long. DNA for the CDR3: TGTGCCAGCGCCAGGAGCCAAGAGACCCAGTACTTC. Encoded protein: CASARSQETQYF.

The chain joins TRBV7-2 to TRBJ2-3; D uncertain. The CDR3 contains 14 residues. The germline V gene encodes CDR1 SGHTA and CDR2 FQGNSA. V shed 5 bases and J shed 4 bases, with 13 bases lying between them. The CDR3 region has the DNA TGTGCCAGCAGCCTGACTGCCCTTTCAGATACGCAGTATTTT. This sequence encodes CASSLTALSDTQYF.